This paragraph covers one T cell receptor (beta chain) sequence. In the original workflow: Amplification of reference gene primers provided the estimated nucleated cell counts. Clones were sequenced by immunoSEQ multiplex PCR, and TCRdb holds only the in-frame ones, with some missing. The V and J calls and clone size are taken from that table; D and trimming were inferred from the DNA. Counted here are about 83,000 clones, around nine tenths occurring once; the ten biggest clones make up approximately 16%. The record originates from a study of blood T cell repertoires in COVID-19. Germline-derived CDR1 and CDR2 are MGHDK and SYGVNS. V was pared by 5 bases and J by 4 bases, with 3 bases of the junction left unmatched. The CDR3 has 15 residues.

This receptor was identified in a woman of 80 years or more with active or convalescent COVID-19. What was sequenced was peripheral blood. This chain connects TRBV25-1 to TRBJ1-6; 9 bases match TRBD1. CDR3 region: CASSPDRGYNSPLHF. In DNA, the CDR3 is TGTGCCAGCAGTCCCGACAGGGGGTATAATTCACCCCTCCACTTT.